This record covers a single TCR beta chain. This sample stems from a study of shared clonotypes between healthy human individuals. Each subset's genomic DNA was shared equally among a number of immunoSEQ plates. In the original processing: ImmunoSEQ output held junction-only sequences without quality scores, so filtering differed. The assay was immunoSEQ multiplex PCR, and TCRdb's table has in-frame clones only and misses some. The DNA gave D and trimming, while V, J and clone size come from that table. The table has some 2,400,000 clones, approximately 96% seen once. This CDR3 region has 19 residues. Germline V lookup: CDR1 SNHLY, CDR2 FYNNEI. J was trimmed by 4 bases and V by 7 bases; bases with no gene match: 23.

The sample taken for sequencing was naive CD4+ T cells sorted from blood. As to subset: CD45RA+ positively selected. J is TRBJ2-5 and V is TRBV2, with 8 bases that match TRBD2. This clonotype was obtained from a man aged 18 to 29 in good health. The CDR3 here is CASTPVVPGLGGVGETQYF. The CDR3 coding sequence is TGTGCCAGCACTCCTGTGGTCCCGGGACTAGGAGGAGTAGGAGAGACCCAGTACTTC.